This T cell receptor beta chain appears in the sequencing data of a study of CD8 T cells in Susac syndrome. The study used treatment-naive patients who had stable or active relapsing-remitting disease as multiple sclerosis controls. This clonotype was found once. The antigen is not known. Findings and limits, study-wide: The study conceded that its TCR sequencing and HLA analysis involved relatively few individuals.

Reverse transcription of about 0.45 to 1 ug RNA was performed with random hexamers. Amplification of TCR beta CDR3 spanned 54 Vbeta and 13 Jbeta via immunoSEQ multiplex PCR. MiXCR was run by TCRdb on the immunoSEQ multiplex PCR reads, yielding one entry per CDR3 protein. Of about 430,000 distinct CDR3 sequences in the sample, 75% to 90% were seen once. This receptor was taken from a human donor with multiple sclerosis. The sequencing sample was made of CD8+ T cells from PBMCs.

As DNA, the CDR3 is TGCGCCAGCACGCCCGGGACAGGGCGGCAGCCCCAGCATTTT. Protein: CASTPGTGRQPQHF. The genes are TRBV10-2 and TRBJ1-5; TRBD1 matches 9 bases. The J segment lost 7 bases and the V segment lost 7 bases, leaving 8 bases of the junction unmatched. This CDR3 region has 14 residues. Germline V lookup: CDR1 WSHSY, CDR2 SAAADI.